Listed here are 2 T cell receptor beta chains from one sample, sequenced in a study of graft-versus-host responses after intestinal transplantation. These TCRs' antigens remain unknown. Repertoires were generated with immunoSEQ multiplex PCR, while TCRdb's copy carries only in-frame clones and drops some. The sample records about 120,000 clones, over 85% being singletons. The sequences come from unstimulated CD4+ T cells sorted from spleen or lymph node cells, collected before intestinal transplant. The receptors here all came from a human donor who received an intestinal transplant.

The chain joins TRBV28 to TRBJ1-2; D ambiguous. The CDR3 length is 13 residues. The V gene's germline CDR1 is MDHEN and CDR2 SYDVKM. V lost 6 bases, J lost 4 bases, and 12 bases lay in between. The CDR3 loop is CASRPVVVYGYTF. In nucleotides, the CDR3 is TGTGCCAGCAGGCCAGTGGTAGTCTATGGCTACACCTTC.

The genes are TRBV5-1 and TRBJ1-1, with D tentatively TRBD1 (5 bases). The CDR3 has 13 residues. The V gene's germline CDR1 is SGHRS and CDR2 YFSETQ. V lost 5 bases, J lost 0 bases, and 8 bases lay in between. The CDR3 DNA reads as TGCGCCAGCAGTTGGGACGTGAACACTGAAGCTTTCTTT. It specifies CASSWDVNTEAFF.